Below, 21 T cell receptor beta chains from the same sample are listed, as sequenced in a study of Ad26.COV2.S vaccination and SARS-CoV-2 variants. The treatment here: some 19 received Ad26.COV2.S at low or high dose, single or two shots; several received placebo; per-sample allocation not given. Specimens were obtained on day 63 following the first vaccine or placebo injection. This table comes from immunoSEQ multiplex PCR, and its TCRdb copy is limited to in-frame clones, with some not included. The repertoire consists of about 350,000 clones, with around nine tenths occurring once and the leading ten covering 9.5% to 12%. Sequences were derived from peripheral blood, sampled in a trial of Ad26.COV2.S vaccine versus placebo. Every receptor here comes from a person between 18 and 59 years old who received the Ad26.COV2.S COVID-19 vaccine or a placebo.

The chain couples TRBV6-2 or TRBV6-3 to TRBJ1-2, with D perhaps TRBD1 (6 bases). V shed 5 bases and J shed 2 bases, with 6 bases lying between them. CDR1 MNHEY and CDR2 SVGEGT come from the germline V gene. The CDR3 has 12 residues. Written as DNA, the CDR3 is TGTGCCAGCAGTCAGGGGAACTATGGCTACACCTTC. Its translation: CASSQGNYGYTF.

Only a few counts were recorded for this clone. J is TRBJ1-2 and V is TRBV10-3; 9 bases are a match to TRBD1. CDR1 is ENHRY and CDR2 is SYGVKD in the germline V gene. The CDR3 length is 16 residues. J was trimmed by 3 bases and V by 2 bases; bases with no gene match: 7. The CDR3 sequence is CAISEPGTGSDYGYTF. The CDR3 DNA sequence: TGTGCCATCAGTGAGCCCGGGACAGGGTCCGACTATGGCTACACCTTC.

V gene TRBV7-6 combines with J gene TRBJ2-7; the D gene could be TRBD1 or TRBD2 (5 bases each). Trimming stripped 6 bases from V and 4 bases from J, with 16 bases between. Germline values: CDR1 SGHVS, CDR2 FNYEAQ. The CDR3 runs to 14 residues. This CDR3 reads CASSPTGPLYEQYF. The DNA of the CDR3 is TGTGCCAGCAGTCCGACGGGGCCCCTATACGAGCAGTACTTC.

This clone was seen just once. The chain links TRBV7-9 to TRBJ2-3; 8 positions match TRBD2. This CDR3 region has 16 residues. The V segment lost 5 bases and the J segment 0 bases; nucleotides outside the gene matches: 7. Germline CDR1 reads SEHNR; CDR2 reads FQNEAQ (reference sequence). CDR3 bases: TGTGCCAGCAGCCGGGGGGGTGCAGGCAGCACAGATACGCAGTATTTT. Encoded protein: CASSRGGAGSTDTQYF.

The rearrangement links TRBV7-2 to TRBJ1-1, with a weak D call TRBD1 (6 bases). The germline gives CDR1 SGHTA, CDR2 FQGNSA. Trimming took off 5 bases at V and 7 bases at J, with 11 bases between the two ends. The CDR3 has 12 amino acids. The CDR3 loop is CASSPRGSEAFF. For the CDR3, the DNA is TGTGCCAGCAGCCCCAGGGGCAGTGAAGCTTTCTTT.

The V gene is TRBV11-2, the J gene TRBJ2-7; D gene unclear. Germline V CDR1 and CDR2: SGHAT, FQNNGV. The CDR3 consists of 14 residues. V was shortened by 3 bases and J by 0 bases, with 9 bases between the two germline ends. Here the CDR3 DNA reads TGTGCCAGCAGCTTTCGGGCCAGCTCCTACGAGCAGTACTTC. Translated: CASSFRASSYEQYF.

The gene calls are TRBV4-2 and TRBJ2-7; 7 positions agree with TRBD1. The V gene end was trimmed by 1 base and the J gene end by 2 bases; junction bases not matched to a gene: 5. The CDR3 runs to 15 residues. Germline values: CDR1 LGHNA, CDR2 YNFKEQ. CDR3 protein: CASSQAQGQTYEQYF. CDR3 DNA sequence: TGTGCCAGCAGCCAAGCCCAGGGACAGACCTACGAGCAGTACTTC.

The genes are TRBV30 and TRBJ2-5, with 10 bases fitting TRBD2. The CDR3 length is 13 residues. J lost 5 bases, V lost 4 bases, and 4 bases had no gene match. The germline CDR1 and CDR2 sequences are GTSNPN and SVGIG (reference sequence). Here the CDR3 reads CAWNPAGGETQYF. CDR3 coding DNA: TGTGCCTGGAATCCAGCGGGAGGGGAGACCCAGTACTTC.

The chain employs TRBV10-1 and TRBJ1-1; 10 bases match TRBD1. Germline-derived CDR1 and CDR2 are WNHNN and SYGVQD (reference sequence). The CDR3 sequence is 16 residues long. V was pared by 0 bases and J by 5 bases, with 6 bases of the junction left unmatched. As DNA, the CDR3 is TGCGCCAGCAGTGAGTCAAGGACAGGGGGTTGGACTGAAGCTTTCTTT. Encoded protein: CASSESRTGGWTEAFF.

The chain employs TRBV7-2 and TRBJ1-5; TRBD1 matches 9 bases. Trimming at V came to 5 bases and at J to 6 bases, leaving 8 bases not matched to a gene. This CDR3 has 15 residues. Germline CDR1 SGHTA, CDR2 FQGNSA. In nucleotides, the CDR3 is TGTGCCAGCAGCGGTCCCGGGACAGGGACTCAGCCCCAGCATTTT. Its protein product is CASSGPGTGTQPQHF.

The chain combines TRBV4-3 with TRBJ2-3; 8 nucleotides line up with TRBD1. The ends lost 3 bases at V and 1 base at J; junction bases unmatched: 9. Germline V gives CDR1 LGHNA, CDR2 YSLEER. The CDR3 contains 17 residues. CDR3 bases: TGCGCCAGCAGCCAGGATCGAACAGGGGGTCGCACAGATACGCAGTATTTT. The encoded protein is CASSQDRTGGRTDTQYF.

V is TRBV9 and J is TRBJ2-7; 7 bases match TRBD1. This CDR3 comprises 18 residues. J gave up 2 bases and V 4 bases, and 18 bases lay outside the gene matches. CDR1 and CDR2 (germline): SGDLS, YYNGEE. The CDR3 here is CASSTQLSGTAEPYEQYF. The CDR3 coding sequence is TGTGCCAGCAGCACCCAACTCTCCGGGACAGCCGAACCCTACGAGCAGTACTTC.

This rearrangement joins TRBV7-9 to TRBJ2-7; maybe TRBD1 (6 bases). Trimming took off 1 base at V and 0 bases at J, with 13 bases between the two ends. Looked up from germline, CDR1 is SEHNR and CDR2 is FQNEAQ (reference sequence). The CDR3 has 16 amino acids. Here the CDR3 reads CASSLGGHRSSYEQYF. The CDR3 nucleotides read TGTGCCAGCAGCTTAGGGGGACACCGAAGCTCCTACGAGCAGTACTTC.

The rearrangement links TRBV6-5 to TRBJ1-6; D gene ambiguous. CDR3 length: 14 amino acids. Between the trimmed V and J ends, which lost 7 bases and 7 bases, there was a span of 14 bases. CDR1 and CDR2 (germline): MNHEY, SVGAGI. The CDR3 sequence: CASIPAGLNSPLHF. For the CDR3, the DNA is TGTGCCAGCATCCCCGCAGGACTCAATTCACCCCTCCACTTT.

A single count supports this clone. The chain uses TRBV7-9 and TRBJ1-4; TRBD1 is a possible D gene (6 bases). The CDR3 extends over 16 amino acids. Trimming stripped 5 bases from V and 9 bases from J, with 22 bases between. The germline V gene encodes CDR1 SEHNR and CDR2 FQNEAQ (reference sequence). CDR3 DNA sequence: TGTGCCAGCAGCAAAGAGATCGGGGGGCGATCCAAAAAACTGTTTTTT. It is translated as CASSKEIGGRSKKLFF.

The chain recombines TRBV2 with TRBJ1-1, with D hard to call. The CDR3 has 15 residues. CDR1 and CDR2 from the germline V gene are SNHLY and FYNNEI. The V gene lost 4 bases and the J gene lost 4 bases, with 16 bases spanning the gap. The CDR3 protein is CASSVTTGGGTEAFF. CDR3 coding DNA: TGTGCCAGCAGTGTTACCACTGGTGGCGGCACTGAAGCTTTCTTT.

The rearrangement joins TRBV19 to TRBJ2-1; D is uncertain. Germline-derived CDR1 and CDR2 are LNHDA and SQIVND (reference sequence). V lost 2 bases and J lost 6, with 8 bases in between. The CDR3 totals 13 residues. This CDR3 reads CASSIYQANEQFF. CDR3 nucleotide sequence: TGTGCCAGTAGTATATACCAGGCCAATGAGCAGTTCTTC.

The chain carries TRBV27 and TRBJ2-2; 8 bases match TRBD2. Germline loops: CDR1 MNHEY, CDR2 SMNVEV (reference sequence). CDR3 length: 16 amino acids. V shed 6 bases, J shed 6 bases, and the junction held 12 bases outside the gene matches. CDR3 DNA sequence: TGTGCCAGCAGCCCTATAGCGGGAATGGATGCCGGGGAGCTGTTTTTT. As protein: CASSPIAGMDAGELFF.

This chain connects TRBV4-3 to TRBJ1-4; D is unresolved. The ends were cut back, 0 bases at V and 10 bases at J, with 6 bases in the middle. Germline V gives CDR1 LGHNA, CDR2 YSLEER. This CDR3 is built from 12 residues. The CDR3 region is CASSQDFLKLFF. The CDR3 DNA sequence: TGCGCCAGCAGCCAAGATTTTTTAAAACTGTTTTTT.

The chain employs TRBV5-1 and TRBJ2-7, with TRBD1 matching over 7 bases. CDR1 SGHRS and CDR2 YFSETQ come from the germline V gene. CDR3 length: 15 residues. Trimming at V came to 4 bases and at J to 3 bases, leaving 10 bases not matched to a gene. CDR3 DNA sequence: TGCGCCAGCAGCCCAGATCCGACAGGGTACTACGAGCAGTACTTC. Translating gives CASSPDPTGYYEQYF.

The V call is TRBV28, the J call TRBJ2-7; D gene ambiguous. Trimming removed 6 bases from V and 2 bases from J, with 14 bases in between. CDR3 length: 14 residues. In germline, CDR1 is MDHEN, CDR2 SYDVKM. The CDR3 sequence is CASRPVTRAYEQYF. DNA for the CDR3: TGTGCCAGCAGACCCGTCACGCGTGCCTACGAGCAGTACTTC.